These T cell receptor beta chains were read from a single sample in a study of blood T cell repertoires in COVID-19. Assay used: immunoSEQ multiplex PCR; TCRdb lists only in-frame clones, some missing. Of fewer than 100,000 clones listed, roughly 88% are singletons. The sequenced sample was peripheral blood. The receptors here all came from a woman aged 45-59 years with acute or convalescent COVID-19. Both conserved end residues are part of each CDR3. Fields, in order: V gene, J gene, CDR3 length, D gene, clone size, CDR3 protein, CDR3 DNA. The D gene is left open where the match is weak. Not all rows give a size; the values are once, few, many and, for expanded clones, a class.

v_gene: TRBV20-1; j_gene: TRBJ2-5; len: 13; d_gene: TRBD2; abundance: NA; CDR3aa: CSASAGGGETQYF; CDR3nt: TGCAGTGCTAGTGCGGGGGGCGGGGAGACCCAGTACTTC
v_gene: TRBV5-4; j_gene: TRBJ2-7; len: 15; d_gene: TRBD1; abundance: NA; CDR3aa: CASSLYRGASYEQYF; CDR3nt: TGTGCCAGCAGCTTGTACAGGGGCGCCTCCTACGAGCAGTACTTC
v_gene: TRBV9; j_gene: TRBJ1-2; len: 12; d_gene: NA; abundance: few; CDR3aa: CASSLQGLGYTF; CDR3nt: TGTGCCAGCAGCCTGCAGGGGCTGGGCTACACCTTC
v_gene: TRBV11-3; j_gene: TRBJ1-5; len: 15; d_gene: TRBD1; abundance: NA; CDR3aa: CASSLDRVSNQPQHF; CDR3nt: TGTGCCAGCAGCTTGGACAGGGTTAGCAATCAGCCCCAGCATTTT
v_gene: TRBV6-5; j_gene: TRBJ1-4; len: 13; d_gene: TRBD1; abundance: NA; CDR3aa: CASSWGDREQLFF; CDR3nt: TGTGCCAGCAGCTGGGGAGACAGGGAGCAACTGTTTTTT
v_gene: TRBV5-1; j_gene: TRBJ1-1; len: 16; d_gene: NA; abundance: NA; CDR3aa: CASSPTPPQKNTEAFF; CDR3nt: TGCGCCAGCAGCCCCACCCCCCCGCAGAAGAACACTGAAGCTTTCTTT
v_gene: TRBV9; j_gene: TRBJ2-1; len: 13; d_gene: NA; abundance: NA; CDR3aa: CASSPPGIYEQFF; CDR3nt: TGTGCCAGCAGCCCCCCGGGGATCTATGAGCAGTTCTTC
v_gene: TRBV5-6; j_gene: TRBJ2-2; len: 15; d_gene: NA; abundance: NA; CDR3aa: CASSLGHQNTGELFF; CDR3nt: TGTGCCAGCAGCTTGGGACACCAGAACACCGGGGAGCTGTTTTTT
v_gene: TRBV7-3; j_gene: TRBJ2-5; len: 16; d_gene: NA; abundance: NA; CDR3aa: CASSLGAAISPETQYF; CDR3nt: TGTGCCAGCAGCCTAGGGGCAGCTATCTCTCCCGAGACCCAGTACTTC
v_gene: TRBV6-5; j_gene: TRBJ2-2; len: 14; d_gene: NA; abundance: NA; CDR3aa: CASRPGVNTGELFF; CDR3nt: TGTGCCAGCAGGCCCGGAGTAAACACCGGGGAGCTGTTTTTT
v_gene: TRBV5-1; j_gene: TRBJ2-2; len: 14; d_gene: NA; abundance: NA; CDR3aa: CASSLASRAGELFF; CDR3nt: TGCGCCAGCAGCTTGGCATCTCGGGCCGGGGAGCTGTTTTTT
v_gene: TRBV12-3/TRBV12-4; j_gene: TRBJ1-3; len: 11; d_gene: NA; abundance: few; CDR3aa: CATGLGNTIYF; CDR3nt: TGTGCCACTGGACTAGGAAACACCATATATTTT
v_gene: TRBV10-3; j_gene: TRBJ2-7; len: 13; d_gene: TRBD1; abundance: NA; CDR3aa: CAAEQGGTYEQYF; CDR3nt: TGTGCCGCCGAACAGGGGGGTACCTACGAGCAGTACTTC
v_gene: TRBV18; j_gene: TRBJ2-3; len: 12; d_gene: NA; abundance: NA; CDR3aa: CASSPAADTQYF; CDR3nt: TGTGCCAGCTCACCAGCAGCAGATACGCAGTATTTT
v_gene: TRBV4-3; j_gene: TRBJ2-2; len: 19; d_gene: NA; abundance: few; CDR3aa: CASSQEDPRLGQGAGELFF; CDR3nt: TGCGCCAGCAGCCAAGAAGATCCCCGACTAGGGCAGGGGGCCGGGGAGCTGTTTTTT
v_gene: TRBV11-3; j_gene: TRBJ2-1; len: 15; d_gene: TRBD2; abundance: NA; CDR3aa: CASSLEGTIINEQFF; CDR3nt: TGTGCCAGCAGCTTAGAAGGGACTATCATCAATGAGCAGTTCTTC
v_gene: TRBV6-2/TRBV6-3; j_gene: TRBJ1-1; len: 14; d_gene: NA; abundance: NA; CDR3aa: CASSFGGVNTEAFF; CDR3nt: TGTGCCAGCAGTTTTGGAGGCGTTAACACTGAAGCTTTCTTT
v_gene: TRBV19; j_gene: TRBJ2-3; len: 17; d_gene: TRBD1; abundance: NA; CDR3aa: CATGSGGPGVSTDTQYF; CDR3nt: TGTGCCACCGGGTCAGGGGGACCCGGGGTGAGCACAGATACGCAGTATTTT
v_gene: TRBV6-2/TRBV6-3; j_gene: TRBJ1-1; len: 13; d_gene: TRBD1; abundance: NA; CDR3aa: CASSDRGNTEAFF; CDR3nt: TGTGCCAGCAGTGACAGGGGGAACACTGAAGCTTTCTTT
v_gene: TRBV10-3; j_gene: TRBJ1-6; len: 13; d_gene: NA; abundance: NA; CDR3aa: CAINQADNSPLHF; CDR3nt: TGTGCCATCAATCAGGCAGACAATTCACCCCTCCACTTT
v_gene: TRBV2; j_gene: TRBJ2-7; len: 15; d_gene: NA; abundance: NA; CDR3aa: CASSETAAHLYEQYF; CDR3nt: TGTGCCAGCAGTGAGACGGCGGCACACCTCTACGAGCAGTACTTC
v_gene: TRBV5-1; j_gene: TRBJ2-7; len: 14; d_gene: NA; abundance: NA; CDR3aa: CASSLGQAVNEQYF; CDR3nt: TGCGCCAGCAGCTTGGGACAGGCCGTAAACGAGCAGTACTTC
v_gene: TRBV2; j_gene: TRBJ2-7; len: 14; d_gene: TRBD1; abundance: once; CDR3aa: CASKDRATAYEQYF; CDR3nt: TGTGCCAGCAAAGACAGGGCTACGGCCTACGAGCAGTACTTC
v_gene: TRBV6-6; j_gene: TRBJ2-2; len: 16; d_gene: NA; abundance: NA; CDR3aa: CASSYSQIQGAGELFF; CDR3nt: TGTGCCAGCAGTTACTCTCAAATCCAAGGGGCCGGGGAGCTGTTTTTT
v_gene: TRBV19; j_gene: TRBJ2-6; len: 16; d_gene: NA; abundance: once; CDR3aa: CASSIDLRAGANVLTF; CDR3nt: TGTGCCAGTAGTATAGATCTGAGGGCCGGGGCCAACGTCCTGACTTTC
v_gene: TRBV7-8; j_gene: TRBJ2-2; len: 15; d_gene: TRBD2; abundance: once; CDR3aa: CASSYSGKAGGELFF; CDR3nt: TGTGCCAGCAGCTATAGCGGGAAGGCAGGCGGGGAGCTGTTTTTT
v_gene: TRBV6-5; j_gene: TRBJ1-4; len: 13; d_gene: NA; abundance: NA; CDR3aa: CASSRWEGEKLFF; CDR3nt: TGTGCCAGCAGTCGCTGGGAGGGCGAAAAACTGTTTTTT
v_gene: TRBV3-1/TRBV3-2; j_gene: TRBJ2-3; len: 16; d_gene: TRBD2; abundance: NA; CDR3aa: CASSQRKTSGRDTQYF; CDR3nt: TGTGCCAGCAGCCAGAGGAAGACTAGCGGGCGAGATACGCAGTATTTT
v_gene: TRBV27; j_gene: TRBJ2-2; len: 18; d_gene: TRBD2; abundance: NA; CDR3aa: CASTRRASGSSSTGELFF; CDR3nt: TGTGCCAGCACCAGACGGGCTAGCGGGAGTTCGTCCACCGGGGAGCTGTTTTTT
v_gene: TRBV10-1; j_gene: TRBJ2-7; len: 11; d_gene: NA; abundance: NA; CDR3aa: CVPLRLVEQYF; CDR3nt: TGCGTCCCACTAAGACTAGTCGAGCAGTACTTC
v_gene: TRBV18; j_gene: TRBJ1-5; len: 14; d_gene: NA; abundance: NA; CDR3aa: CASRGGGGNQPQHF; CDR3nt: TGTGCCAGCCGCGGGGGGGGCGGCAATCAGCCCCAGCATTTT
v_gene: TRBV3-1/TRBV3-2; j_gene: TRBJ2-3; len: 15; d_gene: TRBD2; abundance: NA; CDR3aa: CASSHLDYGRNTQYF; CDR3nt: TGTGCCAGCAGCCATTTGGACTACGGGAGGAATACGCAGTATTTT
v_gene: TRBV5-6; j_gene: TRBJ2-7; len: 15; d_gene: NA; abundance: NA; CDR3aa: CASSSTRDNPYEQYF; CDR3nt: TGTGCCAGCAGCTCCACCCGGGACAACCCCTACGAGCAGTACTTC
v_gene: TRBV7-2; j_gene: TRBJ2-5; len: 15; d_gene: TRBD1; abundance: NA; CDR3aa: CASTEQGALGETQYF; CDR3nt: TGTGCCAGCACCGAACAGGGGGCCCTGGGAGAGACCCAGTACTTC
v_gene: TRBV6-5; j_gene: TRBJ2-7; len: 14; d_gene: NA; abundance: once; CDR3aa: CASSYSGSSYEQYF; CDR3nt: TGTGCCAGCAGTTACTCGGGGAGCTCCTACGAGCAGTACTTC
v_gene: TRBV7-8; j_gene: TRBJ1-1; len: 14; d_gene: TRBD1; abundance: NA; CDR3aa: CASSWTGGRTEAFF; CDR3nt: TGTGCCAGCAGCTGGACAGGGGGCCGAACTGAAGCTTTCTTT
v_gene: TRBV5-1; j_gene: TRBJ2-6; len: 15; d_gene: NA; abundance: NA; CDR3aa: CASSLESSGANVLTF; CDR3nt: TGCGCCAGCAGCTTGGAGAGCTCTGGGGCCAACGTCCTGACTTTC
v_gene: TRBV29-1; j_gene: TRBJ1-2; len: 14; d_gene: TRBD1; abundance: few; CDR3aa: CSVALGGTGGGYTF; CDR3nt: TGCAGCGTTGCCCTCGGAGGGACAGGGGGTGGCTACACCTTC
v_gene: TRBV27; j_gene: TRBJ2-7; len: 15; d_gene: TRBD2; abundance: NA; CDR3aa: CASSLRLAGGNEQYF; CDR3nt: TGTGCCAGCAGTTTGCGGCTAGCGGGGGGGAACGAGCAGTACTTC
v_gene: TRBV15; j_gene: TRBJ2-7; len: 13; d_gene: NA; abundance: NA; CDR3aa: CATSSGTSYEQYF; CDR3nt: TGTGCCACCAGCAGCGGGACATCCTACGAGCAGTACTTC
v_gene: TRBV6-2/TRBV6-3; j_gene: TRBJ2-7; len: 12; d_gene: NA; abundance: NA; CDR3aa: CASSYPGGTLRF; CDR3nt: TGTGCCAGCAGTTACCCTGGCGGCACCTTACGCTTC
v_gene: TRBV5-1; j_gene: TRBJ1-1; len: 14; d_gene: TRBD1; abundance: few; CDR3aa: CASSSQGGNTEAFF; CDR3nt: TGCGCCAGCAGCTCACAGGGGGGGAACACTGAAGCTTTCTTT
v_gene: TRBV7-9; j_gene: TRBJ2-3; len: 12; d_gene: NA; abundance: NA; CDR3aa: CASRSTGDTQYF; CDR3nt: TGTGCCAGCAGGTCCACGGGGGATACGCAGTATTTT
v_gene: TRBV6-1; j_gene: TRBJ1-2; len: 13; d_gene: NA; abundance: NA; CDR3aa: CASSESGPYGYTF; CDR3nt: TGTGCCAGCAGTGAGAGCGGGCCCTATGGCTACACCTTC
v_gene: TRBV9; j_gene: TRBJ1-2; len: 15; d_gene: TRBD1; abundance: few; CDR3aa: CASSTSGQANYGYTF; CDR3nt: TGTGCCAGCAGCACCTCCGGACAGGCAAACTATGGCTACACCTTC
v_gene: TRBV18; j_gene: TRBJ1-2; len: 16; d_gene: NA; abundance: NA; CDR3aa: CASSPRSDSPAYGYTF; CDR3nt: TGTGCCAGCTCACCACGGTCGGACAGCCCGGCCTATGGCTACACCTTC
v_gene: TRBV5-4; j_gene: TRBJ2-5; len: 14; d_gene: NA; abundance: NA; CDR3aa: CASSSSGGQETQYF; CDR3nt: TGTGCCAGCAGCTCCTCAGGCGGGCAAGAGACCCAGTACTTC
v_gene: TRBV7-2; j_gene: TRBJ1-6; len: 15; d_gene: TRBD1; abundance: NA; CDR3aa: CASSLGDRDNSPLHF; CDR3nt: TGTGCCAGCAGCTTGGGAGACAGGGATAATTCACCCCTCCACTTT
v_gene: TRBV28; j_gene: TRBJ2-7; len: 12; d_gene: NA; abundance: once; CDR3aa: CASSLWLGEQYF; CDR3nt: TGTGCCAGCAGTTTATGGCTAGGCGAGCAGTACTTC
v_gene: TRBV6-2/TRBV6-3; j_gene: TRBJ2-7; len: 15; d_gene: TRBD2; abundance: NA; CDR3aa: CASSYSGGISYEQYF; CDR3nt: TGTGCCAGCAGTTACTCGGGAGGGATTTCCTACGAGCAGTACTTC
v_gene: TRBV6-5; j_gene: TRBJ1-2; len: 13; d_gene: NA; abundance: NA; CDR3aa: CASREGGNYGYTF; CDR3nt: TGTGCCAGCAGAGAGGGTGGGAACTATGGCTACACCTTC
v_gene: TRBV10-3; j_gene: TRBJ2-2; len: 14; d_gene: TRBD2; abundance: NA; CDR3aa: CAISDGGGTGELFF; CDR3nt: TGTGCCATCAGTGACGGGGGGGGGACCGGGGAGCTGTTTTTT
v_gene: TRBV4-1; j_gene: TRBJ2-3; len: 19; d_gene: NA; abundance: NA; CDR3aa: CASSHGRVVGKRVADTQYF; CDR3nt: TGCGCCAGCAGCCACGGTAGAGTGGTTGGGAAGAGGGTGGCAGATACGCAGTATTTT